A selection of T cell receptor beta chains follows, all from one sample in a study of blood T cell repertoires in COVID-19. Profiling relied on immunoSEQ multiplex PCR, and the TCRdb table lists in-frame clones only, not all of them. The sample has about 220,000 clones, 80% to 90% seen once. Sequenced: peripheral blood. The receptors stem from a man between 50 and 59 years old with active or convalescent COVID-19. The CDR3 runs from the conserved cysteine through the conserved F or W. Each record gives: J gene, V gene, D gene, CDR3 protein, CDR3 DNA. The D gene is left open where the match is weak.

>TRBJ1-2|TRBV7-9|-
CASSNQDWYGYTF
TGTGCCAGCAGCAACCAGGACTGGTATGGCTACACCTTC
>TRBJ2-5|TRBV5-4|TRBD2
CASSSGLAAQETQYF
TGTGCCAGCAGCTCGGGGCTAGCGGCTCAAGAGACCCAGTACTTC
>TRBJ1-1|TRBV7-9|TRBD1
CASSLDPGQGATEAFF
TGTGCCAGCAGCTTGGACCCGGGACAGGGAGCCACTGAAGCTTTCTTT
>TRBJ2-2|TRBV27|TRBD2
CASGRTGGTGELFF
TGTGCCAGCGGACGGACGGGGGGGACCGGGGAGCTGTTTTTT
>TRBJ2-1|TRBV5-1|TRBD1
CASSLAGQGDEQFF
TGCGCCAGCAGCTTGGCCGGACAGGGAGATGAGCAGTTCTTC
>TRBJ2-3|TRBV6-5|-
CASSYAGARSTDTQYF
TGTGCCAGCAGTTACGCAGGGGCGAGGAGCACAGATACGCAGTATTTT
>TRBJ2-2|TRBV15|-
CATSRDTPGELFF
TGTGCCACCAGCAGAGATACTCCCGGGGAGCTGTTTTTT
>TRBJ1-2|TRBV2|-
CASSENHRTLGGYTF
TGTGCCAGCAGTGAAAACCACAGGACCCTAGGTGGCTACACCTTC
>TRBJ2-3|TRBV5-1|TRBD2
CASSLASGTSITDTQYF
TGCGCCAGCAGCTTGGCCTCCGGGACTAGCATAACAGATACGCAGTATTTT
>TRBJ2-3|TRBV30|-
CAWSTIPDTQYF
TGTGCCTGGAGTACTATCCCAGATACGCAGTATTTT
>TRBJ2-1|TRBV13|-
CASSIDRQDEQFF
TGTGCCAGCAGCATCGACAGGCAGGATGAGCAGTTCTTC
>TRBJ2-4|TRBV28|TRBD2
CASSPRSGNKNIQYF
TGTGCCAGCAGTCCCCGGAGCGGGAATAAAAACATTCAGTACTTC
>TRBJ2-6|TRBV4-1|-
CASSLLGQPGPGANVLTF
TGCGCCAGCAGCCTTTTGGGACAACCGGGCCCTGGGGCCAACGTCCTGACTTTC
>TRBJ1-1|TRBV29-1|-
CSVVTGSLHLEAFF
TGCAGCGTTGTGACAGGTTCATTACACCTTGAAGCTTTCTTT
>TRBJ2-5|TRBV24-1|TRBD1
CATSAPGQGFGETQYF
TGTGCCACCAGTGCTCCGGGACAGGGGTTTGGAGAGACCCAGTACTTC